A selection of T cell receptor beta chains follows, all from one sample in a study of shared clonotypes between healthy human individuals. Assay used: immunoSEQ multiplex PCR; TCRdb lists only in-frame clones, some missing. The table has over 2 million clones, about 95% seen once. Sample: naive CD8+ T cells sorted from blood. Receptors originate from a young man in good health. The CDR3 runs from the conserved cysteine through the conserved F or W. Clone size, where shown, is once, few, many, or a class for clones that have expanded.

v_gene	abundance	j_gene	CDR3aa
TRBV6-1	.	TRBJ2-5	CASSEPGKETQYF
TRBV18	.	TRBJ2-5	CASSSDRRQETQYF
TRBV9	few	TRBJ2-7	CASSVGLAPTYEQYF
TRBV9	.	TRBJ2-1	CAAGDGYNEQFF
TRBV7-3	.	TRBJ2-1	CASSAKRGAYNEQFF
TRBV6-5	.	TRBJ2-3	CASSVSGSPTDTQYF
TRBV5-6	.	TRBJ2-3	CASSFRTSRYTDTQYF
TRBV4-1	.	TRBJ2-7	CASSQEGGIEQYF
TRBV15	once	TRBJ2-2	CATSSIGGGLSDTGELFF
TRBV10-2	.	TRBJ2-7	CASSAQGPYEQYF
TRBV30	.	TRBJ2-3	CAWSVGQGTDTQYF
TRBV10-2	.	TRBJ2-7	CACRDNYEQYF
TRBV7-6	.	TRBJ2-7	CASSLDGPGYEQYF
TRBV19	.	TRBJ1-1	CASSIDFKAFF
TRBV27	.	TRBJ1-5	CASSRQGADQPQHF
TRBV6-5	few	TRBJ2-1	CASSQTSGTNEQFF
TRBV7-3	.	TRBJ2-7	CASSPLSSGDSEQYF
TRBV7-6	.	TRBJ2-2	CASSDVAVGTGELFF
TRBV7-9	.	TRBJ2-2	CASSSLQISFGYNTGELFF
TRBV27	.	TRBJ1-1	CASSLSPGTVNTEAFF
TRBV27	.	TRBJ2-2	CASSLSGSPGELFF
TRBV4-3	.	TRBJ2-7	CASSQDLGLSSYEQYF
TRBV15	once	TRBJ1-2	CATSRGDSNYGYTF
TRBV5-6	.	TRBJ1-5	CASSPWGGTAEPQHF
TRBV6-1	.	TRBJ1-3	CTTQSSGNTIYF
TRBV29-1	.	TRBJ1-2	CSVERRGRSKNYGYTF
TRBV4-1	.	TRBJ2-6	CASSQVGRTGNSGANVLTF
TRBV4-1	.	TRBJ2-1	CASSQDRGYNEQFF
TRBV7-6	.	TRBJ2-7	CASSRVGGAQDEQYF
TRBV28	.	TRBJ2-2	CASSPPGGGTGELFF
TRBV29-1	.	TRBJ2-7	CSVRLASGQYF
TRBV27	.	TRBJ2-7	CASSLSDEYEQYF
TRBV4-3	.	TRBJ1-6	CASSQEKGVEGYNSPLHF
TRBV9	once	TRBJ2-1	CASSGTSGSEQFF
TRBV6-6	once	TRBJ2-7	CASSGLYYEQYF
TRBV10-3	once	TRBJ2-1	CAITGEGRNEQFF
TRBV4-1	.	TRBJ2-2	CASSQHTTGELFF
TRBV13	.	TRBJ2-4	CASSPGNREAKNIQYF
TRBV7-8	.	TRBJ2-5	CASSLYQETQYF
TRBV27	.	TRBJ1-1	CASSLGPAGKAFF
TRBV7-9	.	TRBJ2-5	CASSARTVVGQETQYF
TRBV13	.	TRBJ2-7	CASSLGLDSGFYEQYF
TRBV9	once	TRBJ2-7	CASSPFGAPSYEQYF
TRBV4-1	.	TRBJ2-1	CASSQIRQGGNEQFF
TRBV7-9	.	TRBJ2-1	CASSLAQGSHNEQFF
TRBV5-4	.	TRBJ2-7	CASSTRDNSYEQYF
TRBV30	.	TRBJ1-2	CAALGGGYTF
TRBV27	few	TRBJ2-7	CASSKGELLYEQYF
TRBV9	.	TRBJ1-2	CASSDGKGNYGYTF
TRBV7-9	.	TRBJ2-1	CASSLGAGGYNEQFF
TRBV2	.	TRBJ2-7	CASTMGGEWYEQYF